This T cell receptor (beta chain) was captured in a study of CD8+ T cells in alopecia areata. The overall study: Each of the treated patients was given oral tofacitinib, 5 to 10 mg twice daily, for moderate-to-severe alopecia areata.

The CDR3 is 10 amino acids. In germline, CDR1 is DFQATT, CDR2 SNEGSKA (reference sequence). V was clipped by 5 bases and J by 5 bases, with 6 bases between them. RNA, once extracted, was reverse transcribed into cDNA for use as the sequencing template. Sequencing was performed with immunoSEQ multiplex PCR; in TCRdb, only in-frame clones are kept and a portion is missing. The sample has about 220,000 clones, around three fifths seen once. Treatment noted: oral pan-JAK inhibitor, 5-10 mg twice daily. Sequencing used CD4+ T cells sorted from blood, obtained at week 4, from a patient treated with tofacitinib. This rearrangement joins TRBV20-1 to TRBJ2-5; no clear D. The TCR sequence derives from a human donor with alopecia areata. CDR3 sequence: CSALSETQYF. The CDR3 DNA sequence: TGCAGTGCTCTTAGTGAGACCCAGTACTTC.